This paragraph reports one T cell receptor beta chain. Its matching antigen is unknown. This sample was included in a study of T cell responses to AZD1222 COVID-19 vaccine. CDR3 length: 14 residues. The germline V and J ends were trimmed by 6 bases and 5 bases, with 14 bases remaining between them. CDR1 MNHEY and CDR2 SVGAGI come from the germline V gene. Only in-frame clones appear in the TCRdb table, and some are missing; sequencing was by immunoSEQ multiplex PCR. This table has 150,000 or so clones, 80% to 95% appearing once. Study-wide points: Spike-specific TCR breadth and depth both grew after two AZD1222 doses. Distributed over spike, vaccine-associated CD4 TCRs predominated at 160-218 and 743-854.

This TCR was recovered from an adult in good health. Here the sequenced sample was peripheral blood, taken on day 0 of AZD1222 vaccination. This chain uses TRBV6-5 with TRBJ1-5; D possibly corresponds to TRBD1 (5 bases). The CDR3 is CASRAGTSHQPQHF. The CDR3 DNA reads TGTGCCAGCAGGGCCGGGACGAGCCATCAGCCCCAGCATTTT.